The clone carrying this T cell receptor beta chain came up many times. Antigen specificity is unknown. Germline and junction disagree at one end, which may indicate a read error. Germline values: CDR1 MNHNS, CDR2 SASEGT. The CDR3 has 15 residues. Intraepithelial and lamina propria lymphocytes were isolated from graft specimens. Assay used: immunoSEQ multiplex PCR; TCRdb lists only in-frame clones, some missing. The repertoire includes 7,500 to 10,000 clones, just under 80% of them detected once, and 24% sits in the top ten. This specimen belongs to a study of graft-versus-host responses after intestinal transplantation. Study overall: Each recipient received anti-thymocyte globulin induction, then tacrolimus and steroids for approximately three years.

The study's findings and limits: GvH clones occurred in recipient marrow; some first appeared in ileum or blood. The study associated peak circulating GvH clone levels with early post-transplant HvG declines. The presence of high graft-versus-host to host-versus-graft clonal ratios in allografts characterized patients with graft-donor T cell macrochimerism.

The source of this sequence is a human patient who received an intestinal transplant, so some T cells may come from the graft donor. The specimen comprised ileum tissue, sampled roughly 530 days after intestinal transplant. The chain has TRBV6-1 and TRBJ2-2, with D possibly matching TRBD1 (5 bases). The CDR3: CASCEPPDTTGELFF. CDR3 nucleotides: TGTGCCAGCTGTGAGCCCCCGGACACGACCGGGGAGCTGTTTTTT.